What follows describes a single T cell receptor (beta chain). This entry is derived from a study of shared clonotypes between healthy human individuals. Study-wide background: Each donor had three CD4 naive, three CD4 memory, two CD8 naive and one CD8 memory plate.

Measured with immunoSEQ multiplex PCR; TCRdb has only the in-frame clones, and not every one. The sample holds about 2 million clones, around 96% seen once. Naive-designated CD8 cells lacked CD45RO, were positively enriched for CCR7, and omitted terminally differentiated effector memory CD45RA+ cells. All donors were healthy HIV-negative adults lacking recent acute infections or vaccinations. The CDR3 extends over 15 amino acids. The V and J ends lost 6 bases and 1 base respectively, with 13 bases between them. The germline CDR1 and CDR2 sequences are SGHKS and YYEKEE (reference sequence). The V and J genes are TRBV5-5 and TRBJ2-2; weak D call: TRBD2 (6 bases). The sequence came from a man younger than 30 in good health. Sequenced: naive CD8+ T cells sorted from blood. DNA for the CDR3: TGTGCCAGCACCCCCTGGGAGGAGAACACCGGGGAGCTGTTTTTT. Translation: CASTPWEENTGELFF.